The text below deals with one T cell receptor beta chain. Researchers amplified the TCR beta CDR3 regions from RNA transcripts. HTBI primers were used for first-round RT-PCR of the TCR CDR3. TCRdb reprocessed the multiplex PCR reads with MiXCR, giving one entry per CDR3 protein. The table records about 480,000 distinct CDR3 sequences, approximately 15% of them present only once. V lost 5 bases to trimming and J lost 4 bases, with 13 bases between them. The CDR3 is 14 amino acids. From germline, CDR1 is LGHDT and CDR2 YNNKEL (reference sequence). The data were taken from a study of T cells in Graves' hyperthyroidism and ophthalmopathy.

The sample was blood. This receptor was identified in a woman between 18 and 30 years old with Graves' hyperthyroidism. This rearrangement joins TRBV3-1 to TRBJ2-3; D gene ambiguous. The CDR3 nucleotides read TGTGCCAGCAGCGTACGTCAAGGTCCAGATACGCAGTATTTT. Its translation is CASSVRQGPDTQYF.